This TCR beta chain derives from a study of CD8+ T cells in alopecia areata. Study background: For 6 to 18 months, tofacitinib was taken, and 6 months off drug followed.

The sample's treatment: oral pan-JAK inhibitor, 5-10 mg twice daily. Collection of lesional scalp punch biopsies and peripheral blood was performed in alopecia areata patients. The V end lost 3 bases, the J end lost 0 bases, and 8 bases lay between the germline ends. The CDR3 is 13 residues long. Looked up from germline, CDR1 is GTSNPN and CDR2 is SVGIG (reference sequence). Once RNA had been extracted, it was reverse transcribed into cDNA to act as the sequencing template. The repertoire was sequenced with immunoSEQ multiplex PCR; TCRdb's copy has only in-frame clones and lacks some. Of 80,000 to 100,000 clones listed, 40% to 50% are singletons. As concerns this clone: The antigen remains unidentified.

Study results and caveats: There were many expanded lesional clones persisting in scalp and blood during tofacitinib.

The chain combines TRBV30 with TRBJ1-1; D remains unclear. The sequences come from CD8+ T cells sorted from blood, collected at week 24, from a patient treated with tofacitinib. This clonotype originated in a human donor with alopecia areata. DNA for the CDR3: TGTGCCTGGAGCCCAACAGTGAACACTGAAGCTTTCTTT. Its protein product is CAWSPTVNTEAFF.